Following are 3 T cell receptor beta chains from one sample sequenced in a study of siplizumab effects on memory and regulatory T cells. Profiling relied on immunoSEQ multiplex PCR, and the TCRdb table lists in-frame clones only, not all of them. The data contain approximately 100,000 clones, under 95% of them singletons. The sample comprised Tregs sorted from blood. Source of these receptors: a human donor in good health.

The genes are TRBV4-2 and TRBJ1-3; a possible D gene is TRBD1 (5 bases). Germline values: CDR1 LGHNA, CDR2 YNFKEQ. The CDR3 length is 17 residues. V lost 0 bases to trimming and J lost 2 bases, with 14 bases between them. The CDR3 DNA reads TGTGCCAGCAGCCAAGATAGGACCGCCAGGGCTGGAAACACCATATATTTT. Amino acid sequence: CASSQDRTARAGNTIYF.

The chain carries TRBV19 and TRBJ2-7; D may be TRBD2 (5 bases). CDR1 and CDR2 (germline): LNHDA, SQIVND (reference sequence). This CDR3 comprises 15 residues. V was cut by 5 bases and J by 2 bases, with 16 bases left in between. Written as DNA, the CDR3 is TGTGCCAGTAGTGTCTTCCCCGGGATCACCTACGAGCAGTACTTC. Translated: CASSVFPGITYEQYF.

This chain links TRBV10-1 with TRBJ1-2; D may be TRBD1 (6 bases). CDR1 WNHNN and CDR2 SYGVQD come from the germline V gene (reference sequence). The V end was cut by 5 bases, the J end by 8 bases, with 15 bases between. There are 13 residues in the CDR3. As DNA, the CDR3 is TGCGCCAGCAGTCCCAGCGGGGGGCGAGGCTACACCTTC. Amino acids: CASSPSGGRGYTF.